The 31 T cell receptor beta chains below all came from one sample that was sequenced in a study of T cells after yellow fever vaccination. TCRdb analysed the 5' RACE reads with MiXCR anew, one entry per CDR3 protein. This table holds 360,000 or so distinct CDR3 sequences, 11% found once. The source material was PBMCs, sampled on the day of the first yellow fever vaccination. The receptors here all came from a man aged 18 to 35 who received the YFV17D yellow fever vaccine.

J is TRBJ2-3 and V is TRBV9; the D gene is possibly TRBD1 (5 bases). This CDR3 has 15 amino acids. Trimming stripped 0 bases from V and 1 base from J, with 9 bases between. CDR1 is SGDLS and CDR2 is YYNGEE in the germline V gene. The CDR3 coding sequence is TGTGCCAGCAGCGTAGAGGGGCAGCGCACAGATACGCAGTATTTT. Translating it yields CASSVEGQRTDTQYF.

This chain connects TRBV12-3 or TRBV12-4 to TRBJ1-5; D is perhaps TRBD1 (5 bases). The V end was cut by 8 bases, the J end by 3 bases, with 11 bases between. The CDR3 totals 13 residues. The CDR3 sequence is CASGGSNNQPQHF. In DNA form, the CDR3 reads TGTGCCAGCGGGGGGTCTAACAATCAGCCCCAGCATTTT.

CDR3 sequence: CASSLLTRDRDTEAFF. In DNA, the CDR3 is TGTGCCAGCAGCCTACTCACTCGGGACAGGGACACTGAAGCTTTCTTT. The chain joins TRBV14 to TRBJ1-1; 9 bases agree with TRBD1. Germline V gene data show CDR1 as SGHDN and CDR2 as FVKESK. The junction had 9 bases not matched to a gene; V was cut back by 4 bases and J by 3 bases. This CDR3 has 16 amino acids.

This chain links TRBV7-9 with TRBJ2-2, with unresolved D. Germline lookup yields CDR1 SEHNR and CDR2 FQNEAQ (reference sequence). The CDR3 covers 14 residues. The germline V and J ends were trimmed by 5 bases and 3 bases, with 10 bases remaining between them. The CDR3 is CASSLDPYTGELFF. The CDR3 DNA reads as TGTGCCAGCAGCCTCGACCCCTACACCGGGGAGCTGTTTTTT.

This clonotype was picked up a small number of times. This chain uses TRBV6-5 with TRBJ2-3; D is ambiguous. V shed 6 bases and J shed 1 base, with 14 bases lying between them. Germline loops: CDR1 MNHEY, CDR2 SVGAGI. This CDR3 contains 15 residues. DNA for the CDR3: TGTGCCAGCAGATTTAGCTCGATCGGCACAGATACGCAGTATTTT. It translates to CASRFSSIGTDTQYF.

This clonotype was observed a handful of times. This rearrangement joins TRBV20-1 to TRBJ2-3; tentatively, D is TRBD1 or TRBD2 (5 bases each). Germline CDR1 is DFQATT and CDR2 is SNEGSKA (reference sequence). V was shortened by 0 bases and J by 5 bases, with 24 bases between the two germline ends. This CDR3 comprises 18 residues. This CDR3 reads CSARDDSSSSWEKDTQYF. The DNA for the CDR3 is TGCAGTGCTAGAGACGACAGCTCTTCCTCCTGGGAGAAAGATACGCAGTATTTT.

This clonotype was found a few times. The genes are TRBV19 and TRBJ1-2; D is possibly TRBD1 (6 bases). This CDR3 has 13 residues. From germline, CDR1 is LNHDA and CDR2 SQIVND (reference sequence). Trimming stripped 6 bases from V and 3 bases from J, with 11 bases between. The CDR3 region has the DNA TGTGCCAGTAGCGACAGGCACTACTATGGCTACACCTTC. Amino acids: CASSDRHYYGYTF.

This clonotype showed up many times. The CDR3 sequence is CASSPFLGEQYV. The CDR3 DNA follows: TGTGCCAGCAGCCCTTTCCTGGGAGAGCAGTACGTC. V is TRBV5-6 and J is TRBJ2-7, with unresolved D. V dropped 4 bases and J dropped 7 bases, with 12 bases sitting between them. The germline CDR1 and CDR2 sequences are SGHDT and YYEEEE. The CDR3 totals 12 residues.

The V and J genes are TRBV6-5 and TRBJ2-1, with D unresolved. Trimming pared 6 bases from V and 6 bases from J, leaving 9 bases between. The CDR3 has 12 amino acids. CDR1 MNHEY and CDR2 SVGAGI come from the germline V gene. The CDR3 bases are TGTGCCAGCAGAAGGACGGTCAATGAGCAGTTCTTC. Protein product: CASRRTVNEQFF.

CDR3 residues: CASSLDTANYEQYF. The CDR3 DNA follows: TGCGCCAGCAGCTTGGATACAGCTAACTACGAGCAGTACTTC. The J gene is TRBJ2-7, the V gene TRBV5-1; no clear D gene. The CDR3 has 14 residues. Per the germline V gene, CDR1 is SGHRS and CDR2 is YFSETQ. Trimming removed 0 bases from V and 3 bases from J, with 10 bases in between.

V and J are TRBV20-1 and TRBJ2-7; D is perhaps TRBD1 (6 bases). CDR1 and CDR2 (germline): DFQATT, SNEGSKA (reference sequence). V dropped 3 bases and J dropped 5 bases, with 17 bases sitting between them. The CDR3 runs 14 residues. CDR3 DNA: TGCAGTGCTAGGGGACGAACAGGGACGGACGAGCAGTACGTC. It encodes CSARGRTGTDEQYV.

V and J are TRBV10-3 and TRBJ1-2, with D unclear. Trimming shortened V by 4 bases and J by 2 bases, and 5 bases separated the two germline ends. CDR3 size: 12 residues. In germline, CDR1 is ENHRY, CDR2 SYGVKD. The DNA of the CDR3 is TGTGCCATCAGTGGACCAAACTATGGCTACACCTTC. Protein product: CAISGPNYGYTF.

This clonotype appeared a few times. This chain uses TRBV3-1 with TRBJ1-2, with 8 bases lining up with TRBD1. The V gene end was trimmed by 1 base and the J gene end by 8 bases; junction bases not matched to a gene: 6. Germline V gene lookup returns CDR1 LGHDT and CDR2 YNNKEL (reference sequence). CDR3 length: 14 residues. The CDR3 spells CASSQAGTGEGYTF. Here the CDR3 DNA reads TGTGCCAGCAGCCAAGCCGGGACAGGAGAAGGCTACACCTTC.

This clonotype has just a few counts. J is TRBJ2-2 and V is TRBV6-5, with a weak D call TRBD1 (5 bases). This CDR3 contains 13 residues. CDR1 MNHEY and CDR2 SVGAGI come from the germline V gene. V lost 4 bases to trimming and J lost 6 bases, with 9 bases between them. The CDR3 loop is CASSSRQPGELFF. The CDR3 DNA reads TGTGCCAGCAGTTCGAGACAGCCCGGGGAGCTGTTTTTT.

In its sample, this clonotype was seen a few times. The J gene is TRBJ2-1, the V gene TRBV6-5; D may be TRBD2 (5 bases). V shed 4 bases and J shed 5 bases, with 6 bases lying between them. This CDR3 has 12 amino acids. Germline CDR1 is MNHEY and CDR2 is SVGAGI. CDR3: CASSSGNNEQFF. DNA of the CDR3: TGTGCCAGCAGTTCCGGGAACAATGAGCAGTTCTTC.

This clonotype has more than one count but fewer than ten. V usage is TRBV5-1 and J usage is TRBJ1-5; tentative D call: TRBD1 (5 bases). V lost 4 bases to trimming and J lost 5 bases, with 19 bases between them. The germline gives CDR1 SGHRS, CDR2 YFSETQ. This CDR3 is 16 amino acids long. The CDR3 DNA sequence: TGCGCCAGCAGCCCCACAGGTCCGGGCGCGCATCAGCCCCAGCATTTT. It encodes CASSPTGPGAHQPQHF.

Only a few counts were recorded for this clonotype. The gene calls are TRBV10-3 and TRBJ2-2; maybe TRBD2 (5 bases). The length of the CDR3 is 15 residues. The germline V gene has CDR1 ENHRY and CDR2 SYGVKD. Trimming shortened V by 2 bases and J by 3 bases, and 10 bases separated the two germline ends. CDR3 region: CAISERGRHTGELFF. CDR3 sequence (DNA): TGTGCCATCAGTGAGCGGGGAAGACACACCGGGGAGCTGTTTTTT.

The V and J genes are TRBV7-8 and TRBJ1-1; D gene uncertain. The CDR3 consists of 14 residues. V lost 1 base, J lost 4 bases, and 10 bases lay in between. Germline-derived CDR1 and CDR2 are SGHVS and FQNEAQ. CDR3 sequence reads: CASSLVWEGTEAFF. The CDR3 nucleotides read TGTGCCAGCAGCTTAGTATGGGAGGGCACTGAAGCTTTCTTT. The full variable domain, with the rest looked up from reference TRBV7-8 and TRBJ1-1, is GAGVSQSPRYKVAKRGQDVALRCDPISGHVSLFWYQQALGQGPEFLTYFQNEAQLDKSGLPSDRFFAERPEGSVSTLKIQRTQQEDSAVYLCASSLVWEGTEAFFGQGTRLTVV.

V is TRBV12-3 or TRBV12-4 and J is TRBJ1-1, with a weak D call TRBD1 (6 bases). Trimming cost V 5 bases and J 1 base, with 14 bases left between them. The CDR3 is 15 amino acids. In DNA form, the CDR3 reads TGTGCCAGCAGTCTCCGGGACACCAGGAACACTGAAGCTTTCTTT. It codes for CASSLRDTRNTEAFF.

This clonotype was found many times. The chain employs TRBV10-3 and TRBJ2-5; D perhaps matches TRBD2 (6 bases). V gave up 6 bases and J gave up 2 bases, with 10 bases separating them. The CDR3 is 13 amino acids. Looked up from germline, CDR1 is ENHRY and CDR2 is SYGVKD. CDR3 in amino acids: CAIRSSGQETQYF. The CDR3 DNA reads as TGTGCCATCAGGAGTAGCGGACAAGAGACCCAGTACTTC.

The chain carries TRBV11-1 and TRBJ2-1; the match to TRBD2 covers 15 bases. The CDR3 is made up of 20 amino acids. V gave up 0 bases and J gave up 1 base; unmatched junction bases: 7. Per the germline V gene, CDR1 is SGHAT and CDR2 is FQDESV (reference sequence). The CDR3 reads CASSLAPGTSGGSSYNEQFF. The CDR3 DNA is TGTGCCAGCAGCTTAGCTCCCGGGACTAGCGGGGGGTCTTCCTACAATGAGCAGTTCTTC. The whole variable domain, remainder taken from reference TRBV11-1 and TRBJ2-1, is EAEVAQSPRYKITEKSQAVAFWCDPISGHATLYWYRQILGQGPELLVQFQDESVVDDSQLPKDRFSAERLKGVDSTLKIQPAELGDSAMYLCASSLAPGTSGGSSYNEQFFGPGTRLTVL.

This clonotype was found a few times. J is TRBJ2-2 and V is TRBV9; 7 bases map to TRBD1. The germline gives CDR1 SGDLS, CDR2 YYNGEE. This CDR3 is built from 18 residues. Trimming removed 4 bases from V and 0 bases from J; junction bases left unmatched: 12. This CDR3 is CASSHPLSTGANTGELFF. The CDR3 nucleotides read TGTGCCAGCAGCCACCCTTTAAGCACAGGGGCGAACACCGGGGAGCTGTTTTTT. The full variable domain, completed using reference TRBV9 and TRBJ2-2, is DSGVTQTPKHLITATGQRVTLRCSPRSGDLSVYWYQQSLDQGLQFLIQYYNGEERAKGNILERFSAQQFPDLHSELNLSSLELGDSALYFCASSHPLSTGANTGELFFGEGSRLTVL.

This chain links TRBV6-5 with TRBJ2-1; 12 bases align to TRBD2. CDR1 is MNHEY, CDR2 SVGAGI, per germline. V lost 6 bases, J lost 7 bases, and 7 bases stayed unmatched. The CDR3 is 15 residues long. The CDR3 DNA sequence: TGTGCCAGCAGCTTAACTAGCGGGGGGCCTAATGAGCAGTTCTTC. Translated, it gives CASSLTSGGPNEQFF.

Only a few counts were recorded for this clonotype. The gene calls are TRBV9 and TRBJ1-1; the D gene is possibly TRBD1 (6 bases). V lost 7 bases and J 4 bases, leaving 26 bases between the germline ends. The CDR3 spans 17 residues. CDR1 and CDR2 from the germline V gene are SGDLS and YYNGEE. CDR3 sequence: CASSLEGESRPGTEAFF. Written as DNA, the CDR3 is TGTGCCAGCTCGTTAGAGGGGGAATCAAGACCGGGCACTGAAGCTTTCTTT. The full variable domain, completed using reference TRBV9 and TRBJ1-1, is DSGVTQTPKHLITATGQRVTLRCSPRSGDLSVYWYQQSLDQGLQFLIQYYNGEERAKGNILERFSAQQFPDLHSELNLSSLELGDSALYFCASSLEGESRPGTEAFFGQGTRLTVV.

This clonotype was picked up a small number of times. For the CDR3, the DNA is TGTGCCAGTTGTCGGGGTTCTTCCTACGAGCAGTACTTC. Translating it yields CASCRGSSYEQYF. The chain has TRBV7-9 and TRBJ2-7, with TRBD2 as a possible D gene (5 bases). The CDR3 consists of 13 residues. Trimming pared 9 bases from V and 1 base from J, leaving 13 bases between. Germline V gives CDR1 SEHNR, CDR2 FQNEAQ (reference sequence).

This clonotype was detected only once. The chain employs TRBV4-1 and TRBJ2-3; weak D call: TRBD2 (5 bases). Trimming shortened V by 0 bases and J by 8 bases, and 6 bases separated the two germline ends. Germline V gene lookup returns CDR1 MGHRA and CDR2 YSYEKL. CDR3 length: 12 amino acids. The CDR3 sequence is CASSQEGLTQYF. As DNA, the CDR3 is TGCGCCAGCAGCCAAGAAGGACTTACGCAGTATTTT.

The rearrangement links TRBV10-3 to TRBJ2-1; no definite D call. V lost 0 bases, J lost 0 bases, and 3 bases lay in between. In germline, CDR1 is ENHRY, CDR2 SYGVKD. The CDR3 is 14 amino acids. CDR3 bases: TGTGCCATCAGTGAGTCAACCTCCTACAATGAGCAGTTCTTC. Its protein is CAISESTSYNEQFF.

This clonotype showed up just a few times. CDR3 protein: CASSQTSGGSNNEQFF. CDR3 coding DNA: TGTGCCAGCAGCCAAACTAGCGGGGGGTCCAACAATGAGCAGTTCTTC. V and J are TRBV4-2 and TRBJ2-1; 12 bases are a match to TRBD2. V trimming: 2 bases; J trimming: 5 bases; junction bases outside the gene matches: 4. The CDR3 has 16 residues. Germline CDR1 LGHNA, CDR2 YNFKEQ.

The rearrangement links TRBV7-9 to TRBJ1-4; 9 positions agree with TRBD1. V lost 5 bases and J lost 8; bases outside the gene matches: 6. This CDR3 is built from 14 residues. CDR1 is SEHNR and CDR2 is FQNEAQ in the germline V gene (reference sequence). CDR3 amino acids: CASSPTGGAEKLFF. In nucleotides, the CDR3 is TGTGCCAGCAGCCCTACAGGGGGCGCCGAAAAACTGTTTTTT.

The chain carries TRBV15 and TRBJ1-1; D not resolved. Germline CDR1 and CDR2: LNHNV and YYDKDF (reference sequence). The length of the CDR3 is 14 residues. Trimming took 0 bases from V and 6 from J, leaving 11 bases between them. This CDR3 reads CATSREGSFAEAFF. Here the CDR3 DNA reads TGTGCCACCAGCAGAGAAGGGTCCTTCGCTGAAGCTTTCTTT.

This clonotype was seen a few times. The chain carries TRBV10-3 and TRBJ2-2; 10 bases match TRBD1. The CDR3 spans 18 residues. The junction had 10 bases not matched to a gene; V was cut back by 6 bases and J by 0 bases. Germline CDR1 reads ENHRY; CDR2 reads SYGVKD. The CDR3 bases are TGTGCCATCAGGCCACCGGGACAGGGGAGCGCGAACACCGGGGAGCTGTTTTTT. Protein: CAIRPPGQGSANTGELFF.